Below, 24 T cell receptor beta chains from the same sample are listed, as sequenced in a study of cytomegalovirus exposure and HLA in healthy donors. PCR primers comprised 60 Vbeta and 13 Jbeta primers. Here immunoSEQ multiplex PCR was the method, and the copy in TCRdb shows in-frame clones only, minus some. The table has about 190,000 clones, 80% seen once. Sequencing input: PBMCs. These receptors came from a man aged 35 to 55 in good health and CMV-seropositive.

The chain combines TRBV4-1 with TRBJ2-7, with D maybe TRBD2 (5 bases). Trimming removed 4 bases at V and 0 bases at J, with 10 bases between. This CDR3 region has 14 residues. Germline CDR1 reads MGHRA; CDR2 reads YSYEKL. CDR3 loop: CASSPGLSSYEQYF. The DNA of the CDR3 is TGCGCCAGCAGCCCTGGACTTAGCTCCTACGAGCAGTACTTC.

The chain couples TRBV4-3 to TRBJ2-7; maybe TRBD2 (5 bases). V gave up 4 bases and J gave up 5 bases, with 15 bases separating them. In germline, CDR1 is LGHNA, CDR2 YSLEER. This CDR3 region has 14 residues. In DNA form, the CDR3 reads TGCGCCAGCAGCCTCAGGACGGGAATGGACGAGCAGTACTTC. It specifies CASSLRTGMDEQYF.

The genes are TRBV7-2 and TRBJ2-5; 7 bases line up with TRBD2. Looked up from germline, CDR1 is SGHTA and CDR2 is FQGNSA. V gave up 6 bases and J gave up 5 bases; unmatched junction bases: 12. CDR3 length: 15 residues. CDR3 bases: TGTGCCAGCAGGTCCCAGGGCGCGGGAGAGGAGACCCAGTACTTC. Protein sequence: CASRSQGAGEETQYF.

The chain is built from TRBV27 and TRBJ1-2, with 8 bases lining up with TRBD1. CDR1 MNHEY and CDR2 SMNVEV come from the germline V gene (reference sequence). J lost 4 bases, V lost 6 bases, and 10 bases had no gene match. The CDR3 contains 15 residues. The CDR3 nucleotides are TGTGCCAGCAGGCAGGGACAGGACGTGGGCTATGGCTACACCTTC. This sequence encodes CASRQGQDVGYGYTF.

The chain couples TRBV5-3 to TRBJ2-7, with TRBD1 matching over 7 bases. TRBV5-3 is recorded as an ORF, its role being uncertain. With 4 bases clipped from V and 0 bases from J, the junction kept 4 bases outside the gene matches. This CDR3 is built from 14 residues. Here the CDR3 DNA reads TGTGCCAGAAGCAATAGGGACAGCTCCTACGAGCAGTACTTC. Translating gives CARSNRDSSYEQYF.

This clone showed up just once. The CDR3 spells CASSTRGSTEAFF. DNA for the CDR3: TGTGCCAGCAGTACTCGGGGAAGCACTGAAGCTTTCTTT. This rearrangement joins TRBV6-1 to TRBJ1-1; D gene uncertain. The CDR3 runs 13 residues. Germline CDR1 and CDR2: MNHNS and SASEGT. V lost 5 bases and J lost 4, with 11 bases in between.

A few counts support this clone. V is TRBV5-8 and J is TRBJ1-6; 9 nucleotides line up with TRBD1. CDR3 size: 14 residues. J gave up 8 bases and V 4 bases, and 4 bases lay outside the gene matches. Germline V gives CDR1 SGHTS, CDR2 YDEGEE. This CDR3 reads CASSQGQGDSPLHF. CDR3 nucleotide sequence: TGTGCCAGCAGCCAGGGACAGGGAGATTCACCCCTCCACTTT. The entire variable domain, with the rest obtained from reference TRBV5-8 and TRBJ1-6, is as follows: EAGVTQSPTHLIKTRGQQATLRCSPISGHTSVYWYQQALGLGLQFLLWYDEGEERNRGNFPPRFSGRQFPNYSSELNVNALELEDSALYLCASSQGQGDSPLHFGNGTRLTVT.

This clone was seen more than once but under ten times. This chain joins TRBV6-1 and TRBJ2-1; 14 positions agree with TRBD2. The CDR3 totals 16 residues. After removal of 5 bases from V and 5 bases from J, the junction contained 5 bases not matched to a gene. Per the germline V gene, CDR1 is MNHNS and CDR2 is SASEGT. This CDR3 is CASSKGTSGGHNEQFF. CDR3 bases: TGTGCCAGCAGTAAAGGGACTAGCGGGGGCCACAATGAGCAGTTCTTC.

The chain uses TRBV5-1 and TRBJ2-2; D might be TRBD1 (5 bases). The CDR3 has 15 amino acids. Looked up from germline, CDR1 is SGHRS and CDR2 is YFSETQ. Trimming removed 1 base from V and 5 bases from J, with 12 bases in between. The chain's CDR3 is CASSLSVGQTGELFF. The DNA for the CDR3 is TGCGCCAGCAGCTTGTCGGTGGGGCAGACCGGGGAGCTGTTTTTT.

This rearrangement joins TRBV9 to TRBJ1-1; 7 nucleotides align to TRBD1. J was trimmed by 1 base and V by 3 bases; bases with no gene match: 6. Germline V gives CDR1 SGDLS, CDR2 YYNGEE. The CDR3 extends over 15 amino acids. CDR3 nucleotides: TGTGCCAGCAGCGCCTCAAGACAGGGGAACACTGAAGCTTTCTTT. Protein product: CASSASRQGNTEAFF.

This chain uses TRBV29-1 with TRBJ2-7; D may be TRBD1 (5 bases). Trimming stripped 6 bases from V and 1 base from J, with 16 bases between. Germline CDR1 is SQVTM and CDR2 is ANQGSEA. This CDR3 region has 14 residues. The CDR3 spells CSVRAHRYSYEQYF. CDR3 in DNA: TGCAGCGTCCGAGCCCACAGGTATTCCTACGAGCAGTACTTC.

The chain has TRBV9 and TRBJ2-1; 8 nucleotides line up with TRBD2. After removal of 0 bases from V and 5 bases from J, the junction contained 1 base not matched to a gene. The CDR3 consists of 14 residues. Germline V gives CDR1 SGDLS, CDR2 YYNGEE. For the CDR3, the DNA is TGTGCCAGCAGCGTAGGGACTAGCCACAATGAGCAGTTCTTC. As protein: CASSVGTSHNEQFF.

The table lists this clone with a count of one. The CDR3 loop reads CASSLRRGGGYEQYF. DNA of the CDR3: TGTGCCAGCAGTTTACGTCGGGGGGGCGGATACGAGCAGTACTTC. V and J are TRBV27 and TRBJ2-7; 8 bases are a match to TRBD2. CDR3 length: 15 residues. Germline lookup yields CDR1 MNHEY and CDR2 SMNVEV (reference sequence). The trim removed 2 bases at V and 4 bases at J, leaving 7 bases unmatched.

The CDR3 spells CASSGIGGDYGYTF. The CDR3 DNA is TGTGCCAGCAGTGGAATAGGGGGCGACTATGGCTACACCTTC. The gene calls are TRBV6-1 and TRBJ1-2; 7 bases line up with TRBD1. Germline CDR1 MNHNS, CDR2 SASEGT. The CDR3 has 14 amino acids. Trimming cost V 4 bases and J 3 bases; bases outside gene matches: 5.

This clone was observed once. The chain carries TRBV5-6 and TRBJ2-7, with TRBD1 matching over 7 bases. The germline V gene has CDR1 SGHDT and CDR2 YYEEEE. The CDR3 totals 14 residues. V gave up 2 bases and J gave up 5 bases; unmatched junction bases: 7. This CDR3 is CASSFGEQGNEQYF. DNA for the CDR3: TGTGCCAGCAGCTTCGGAGAACAGGGGAACGAGCAGTACTTC.

The genes are TRBV13 and TRBJ2-5, with 9 bases aligning to TRBD1. The J call could be wrong; TRBJ2-7 is a better fit for the DNA end. The V gene's germline CDR1 is PRHDT and CDR2 FYEKMQ (reference sequence). The CDR3 is 15 residues long. CDR3: CASSPAGTGRYEQYF. The CDR3 DNA sequence: TGTGCCAGCAGCCCCGCCGGGACAGGGAGGTACGAGCAGTACTTC.

The chain couples TRBV29-1 to TRBJ1-1; a possible D gene is TRBD1 (6 bases). The germline CDR1 and CDR2 sequences are SQVTM and ANQGSEA. Between the trimmed V and J ends, which lost 6 bases and 1 base, there was a span of 9 bases. The CDR3 loop spans 12 amino acids. CDR3 protein: CSVTGKNTEAFF. CDR3 sequence (DNA): TGCAGCGTCACAGGGAAGAACACTGAAGCTTTCTTT.

This chain links TRBV6-6 with TRBJ2-7; the match to TRBD1 covers 8 bases. The length of the CDR3 is 13 residues. V gave up 6 bases and J gave up 3 bases; unmatched junction bases: 4. Germline assignment: CDR1 MNHNY and CDR2 SVGAGI (reference sequence). The CDR3 spells CASRVTGGYEQYF. The CDR3 nucleotides read TGTGCCAGCAGGGTTACAGGGGGCTACGAGCAGTACTTC.

CDR3 residues: CATSSQGMNTEAFF. CDR3 coding DNA: TGTGCCACCTCCTCCCAGGGCATGAACACTGAAGCTTTCTTT. This chain uses TRBV19 with TRBJ1-1, with a possible D match to TRBD1 (5 bases). This CDR3 is 14 amino acids long. Germline V gene data show CDR1 as LNHDA and CDR2 as SQIVND (reference sequence). V dropped 10 bases and J dropped 0 bases, with 15 bases sitting between them.

This clone was observed once. V is TRBV28 and J is TRBJ1-3; no clear D. The CDR3 covers 17 residues. V dropped 5 bases and J dropped 2 bases, with 19 bases sitting between them. Germline CDR1 reads MDHEN; CDR2 reads SYDVKM. The CDR3 protein is CASSTRGGRRPGNTIYF. The DNA for the CDR3 is TGTGCCAGCAGTACCCGAGGAGGGCGGAGACCTGGAAACACCATATATTTT.

This rearrangement joins TRBV19 to TRBJ1-1; no definite D call. The CDR3 contains 13 residues. Germline V gene data show CDR1 as LNHDA and CDR2 as SQIVND (reference sequence). Trimming left V 7 bases short and J 0 bases short, with 9 bases between. Here the CDR3 DNA reads TGTGCCAGTACAGGTCAGGTGAACACTGAAGCTTTCTTT. Translated: CASTGQVNTEAFF.

V usage is TRBV10-3 and J usage is TRBJ1-2; D may be TRBD1 (5 bases). CDR1 is ENHRY, CDR2 SYGVKD, per germline. CDR3 length equals 14 residues. V dropped 2 bases and J dropped 2 bases, with 9 bases sitting between them. The CDR3 loop is CAISEDSPNYGYTF. DNA of the CDR3: TGTGCCATCAGTGAGGACAGCCCCAACTATGGCTACACCTTC.

The chain is built from TRBV30 and TRBJ1-1; 8 positions agree with TRBD1. This CDR3 comprises 14 residues. V was clipped by 4 bases and J by 1 base; unmatched bases: 5. CDR1 is GTSNPN, CDR2 SVGIG, per germline (reference sequence). CDR3 sequence: CAWKWTGTNTEAFF. CDR3 nucleotides: TGTGCCTGGAAGTGGACAGGGACGAACACTGAAGCTTTCTTT.

This sequence joins TRBV4-2 and TRBJ2-3; 9 positions agree with TRBD2. J gave up 4 bases and V 0 bases, and 5 bases lay outside the gene matches. The CDR3 sequence is 16 residues long. Germline CDR1 reads LGHNA; CDR2 reads YNFKEQ. CDR3 residues: CASSQDAGGPADTQYF. CDR3 nucleotides: TGTGCCAGCAGCCAAGACGCGGGGGGGCCGGCAGATACGCAGTATTTT.